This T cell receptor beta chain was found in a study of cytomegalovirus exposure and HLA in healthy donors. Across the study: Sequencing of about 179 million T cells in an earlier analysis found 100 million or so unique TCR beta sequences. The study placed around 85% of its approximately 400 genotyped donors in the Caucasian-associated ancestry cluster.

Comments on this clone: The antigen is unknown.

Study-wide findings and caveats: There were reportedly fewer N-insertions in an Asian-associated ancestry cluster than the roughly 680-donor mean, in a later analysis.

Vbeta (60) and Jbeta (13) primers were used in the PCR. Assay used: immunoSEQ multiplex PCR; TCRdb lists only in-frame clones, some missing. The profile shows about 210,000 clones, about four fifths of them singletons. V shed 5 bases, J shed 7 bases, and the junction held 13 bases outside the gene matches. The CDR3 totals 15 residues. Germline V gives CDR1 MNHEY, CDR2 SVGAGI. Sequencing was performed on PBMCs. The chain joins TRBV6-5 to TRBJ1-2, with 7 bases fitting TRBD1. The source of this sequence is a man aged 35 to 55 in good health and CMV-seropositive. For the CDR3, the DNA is TGTGCCAGCAGTCCTGACAGGGAGGTAATAAGTGGCTACACCTTC. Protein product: CASSPDREVISGYTF.